A single sample gave rise to the 2 T cell receptor beta chains below, sequenced in a study of T cell changes during pregnancy in multiple sclerosis. Here immunoSEQ multiplex PCR was the method, and the copy in TCRdb shows in-frame clones only, minus some. Of 55,000 to 70,000 clones listed, around 93% are singletons. The sample here was peripheral blood, taken after pregnancy. These receptors came from a female donor with multiple sclerosis, enrolled in a pregnancy study.

The chain joins TRBV28 to TRBJ2-7; tentatively, D is TRBD1 (6 bases). This CDR3 comprises 15 residues. V gave up 5 bases and J gave up 6 bases, with 20 bases separating them. Germline V CDR1 and CDR2: MDHEN, SYDVKM. The CDR3 loop is CASSAPGALVSEQYF. In DNA form, the CDR3 reads TGTGCCAGCAGTGCCCCAGGGGCCCTAGTGAGCGAGCAGTACTTC.

This chain connects TRBV9 to TRBJ2-7, with D possibly matching TRBD2 (5 bases). The germline V gene has CDR1 SGDLS and CDR2 YYNGEE. The length of the CDR3 is 16 residues. V lost 3 bases, J lost 0 bases, and 16 bases lay in between. This CDR3 is CASSGRSTGSSYEQYF. The CDR3 coding sequence is TGTGCCAGCAGCGGTAGGTCGACGGGAAGCTCCTACGAGCAGTACTTC.